These 18 T cell receptor beta chains were all obtained from the same sample, sequenced in a study of T cell responses to AZD1222 COVID-19 vaccine. Measured with immunoSEQ multiplex PCR; TCRdb has only the in-frame clones, and not every one. The repertoire holds 100,000 or so clones, nearly 90% seen once, with less than 3% in the top ten. Source: peripheral blood, taken on day 0 of AZD1222 vaccination. Receptors were obtained from an adult in good health.

The CDR3 nucleotides are TGTGCCAGCAGCTCCTCTCTGGGGCGGGGGGGCCAAAATGAGCAGTTCTTC. It encodes CASSSSLGRGGQNEQFF. The V call is TRBV5-5, the J call TRBJ2-1; 9 bases map to TRBD2. With V trimmed by 3 bases and J by 7 bases, 14 bases remained unmatched. Germline V gives CDR1 SGHKS, CDR2 YYEKEE (reference sequence). CDR3 length equals 17 residues.

This chain connects TRBV27 to TRBJ1-6; D uncertain. The CDR3 consists of 16 residues. V lost 0 bases and J 0 bases, leaving 6 bases between the germline ends. Looked up from germline, CDR1 is MNHEY and CDR2 is SMNVEV (reference sequence). The CDR3 region is CASSLSQSSYNSPLHF. The CDR3 DNA is TGTGCCAGCAGTTTATCGCAGAGCTCCTATAATTCACCCCTCCACTTT.

This clone has only a few counts. The chain has TRBV7-9 and TRBJ2-7; a weak D match, TRBD2 (7 bases). This CDR3 has 17 amino acids. The ends were cut back, 7 bases at V and 3 bases at J, with 25 bases in the middle. Germline CDR1 SEHNR, CDR2 FQNEAQ (reference sequence). The CDR3 bases are TGTGCCAGCACCCCCCCTGGCACAGGGTCGGGAGGCTACGAGCAGTACTTC. Its translation: CASTPPGTGSGGYEQYF.

This clone was counted a few times. The rearrangement links TRBV9 to TRBJ1-1; D is unclear. CDR1 SGDLS and CDR2 YYNGEE come from the germline V gene. V was clipped by 4 bases and J by 0 bases, with 10 bases between them. This CDR3 is 14 amino acids long. CDR3 protein: CASSPRVVNTEAFF. The CDR3 DNA is TGTGCCAGCAGCCCTAGAGTGGTGAACACTGAAGCTTTCTTT.

The chain is built from TRBV19 and TRBJ2-4, with 7 bases lining up with TRBD1. V shed 7 bases, J shed 8 bases, and the junction held 11 bases outside the gene matches. Per the germline V gene, CDR1 is LNHDA and CDR2 is SQIVND (reference sequence). CDR3 length equals 14 residues. The CDR3 DNA sequence: TGTGCCAGTAACCCTACAGGGGTCAGGGACATTCAGTACTTC. Encoded protein: CASNPTGVRDIQYF.

The rearrangement uses TRBV6-5 and TRBJ1-2; 7 bases line up with TRBD1. CDR3 length: 12 amino acids. Germline V lookup: CDR1 MNHEY, CDR2 SVGAGI. V lost 6 bases and J lost 7; bases outside the gene matches: 5. CDR3 sequence: CASRVTGSGYTF. The CDR3 region has the DNA TGTGCCAGCAGGGTGACAGGGAGTGGCTACACCTTC.

This chain joins TRBV5-4 and TRBJ2-7; perhaps TRBD1 as D (6 bases). V shed 1 base and J shed 7 bases, with 15 bases lying between them. The CDR3 has 14 amino acids. Germline V gene lookup returns CDR1 SGHNT and CDR2 YYREEE (reference sequence). CDR3 sequence: CASSLNWGPGEQYF. The CDR3 DNA follows: TGTGCCAGCAGCTTGAATTGGGGGCCAGGGGAGCAGTACTTC.

This sequence joins TRBV7-9 and TRBJ1-4; D gene uncertain. The CDR3 sequence is 11 residues long. Germline CDR1 reads SEHNR; CDR2 reads FQNEAQ (reference sequence). V dropped 5 bases and J dropped 14 bases, with 12 bases sitting between them. CDR3 in amino acids: CASSPHELLFF. In nucleotides, the CDR3 is TGTGCCAGCAGCCCCCATGAGCTCCTGTTTTTT.

The J gene is TRBJ2-3, the V gene TRBV5-5; 8 nucleotides align to TRBD1. The CDR3 totals 16 residues. In germline, CDR1 is SGHKS, CDR2 YYEKEE (reference sequence). The ends lost 4 bases at V and 2 bases at J; junction bases unmatched: 9. The CDR3 spells CASSPRPGGFTDTQYF. CDR3 in DNA: TGTGCCAGCAGCCCGCGTCCAGGGGGCTTCACAGATACGCAGTATTTT.

V is TRBV5-7 and J is TRBJ1-1; D is unclear. TRBV5-7 is recorded as an ORF, its role being uncertain. V was cut by 6 bases and J by 3 bases, with 12 bases left in between. This CDR3 is built from 13 residues. The CDR3 protein is CASTDPLDTEAFF. For the CDR3, the DNA is TGTGCCAGCACCGATCCATTGGACACTGAAGCTTTCTTT.

The chain couples TRBV7-9 to TRBJ2-2; D is unclear. CDR3 length: 13 residues. Trimming pared 6 bases from V and 6 bases from J, leaving 11 bases between. CDR1 SEHNR and CDR2 FQNEAQ come from the germline V gene (reference sequence). The CDR3 reads CASSYRVSGELFF. In DNA, the CDR3 is TGTGCCAGCAGTTACAGAGTCTCCGGGGAGCTGTTTTTT.

The chain recombines TRBV4-3 with TRBJ1-6; D is perhaps TRBD1 (6 bases). The CDR3 has 15 amino acids. Trimming stripped 1 base from V and 11 bases from J, with 15 bases between. The germline V gene has CDR1 LGHNA and CDR2 YSLEER. The CDR3 spells CASSQGAGSGAPLHF. CDR3 in DNA: TGCGCCAGCAGCCAAGGAGCAGGTTCAGGGGCACCCCTCCACTTT.

The genes are TRBV9 and TRBJ1-1; D perhaps matches TRBD1 (5 bases). Trimming shortened V by 4 bases and J by 3 bases, and 19 bases separated the two germline ends. Germline V CDR1 and CDR2: SGDLS, YYNGEE. This CDR3 spans 16 amino acids. For the CDR3, the DNA is TGTGCCAGCAGCCCCGGAATGGGGGATGGGGACACTGAAGCTTTCTTT. Translating gives CASSPGMGDGDTEAFF.

The rearrangement links TRBV9 to TRBJ2-7, with TRBD2 identical over 8 bases. V trimming: 3 bases; J trimming: 4 bases; junction bases outside the gene matches: 3. The CDR3 runs to 13 residues. Per the germline V gene, CDR1 is SGDLS and CDR2 is YYNGEE. The CDR3 nucleotides are TGTGCCAGCAGCGGTAGCGGGAAGTACGAGCAGTACTTC. Translating gives CASSGSGKYEQYF. Full variable domain (rest looked up from reference TRBV9 and TRBJ2-7): DSGVTQTPKHLITATGQRVTLRCSPRSGDLSVYWYQQSLDQGLQFLIQYYNGEERAKGNILERFSAQQFPDLHSELNLSSLELGDSALYFCASSGSGKYEQYFGPGTRLTVT.

The chain links TRBV9 to TRBJ1-4; no definite D call. This CDR3 is built from 15 residues. Germline V gene lookup returns CDR1 SGDLS and CDR2 YYNGEE. The ends were cut back, 3 bases at V and 5 bases at J, with 14 bases in the middle. The CDR3 protein is CASSAGFRSNEKLFF. The DNA for the CDR3 is TGTGCCAGCAGCGCAGGATTCAGATCCAATGAAAAACTGTTTTTT.

V and J are TRBV5-4 and TRBJ1-6, with D unclear. CDR3 length: 14 residues. Trimming cost V 4 bases and J 11 bases, with 16 bases left between them. Germline V gene lookup returns CDR1 SGHNT and CDR2 YYREEE (reference sequence). CDR3 loop: CASSPAAPGPPLHF. CDR3 DNA: TGTGCCAGCAGCCCGGCGGCCCCCGGCCCACCCCTCCACTTT.

As concerns this clone: A junction end diverges from the germline sequence, so it may reflect a read error. The V gene is TRBV3-1 (or the pseudogene TRBV3-2), the J gene TRBJ1-1, with D possibly TRBD1 on 5 matching bases. The germline V gene has CDR1 LGHDT and CDR2 YNNKEL (reference sequence). There are 11 residues in the CDR3. Written as DNA, the CDR3 is TGTGCCAGCAGCCTTCAGGGATCGTATATCTTT. This codes for CASSLQGSYIF.

The V and J genes are TRBV19 and TRBJ2-2; 9 bases line up with TRBD2. Trimming took 3 bases from V and 5 from J; bases not matched to a gene: 10. Germline CDR1 and CDR2: LNHDA and SQIVND (reference sequence). The CDR3 covers 17 residues. The chain's CDR3 is CASSILRGGRGTGELFF. CDR3 DNA: TGTGCCAGTAGTATCTTGCGGGGGGGCCGTGGGACCGGGGAGCTGTTTTTT.